These 10 T cell receptor beta chains were sequenced from one sample in a study of cytomegalovirus exposure and HLA in healthy donors. PCR was performed using 60 Vbeta and 13 Jbeta primers. The assay was immunoSEQ multiplex PCR, and TCRdb's table has in-frame clones only and misses some. The sample contains roughly 230,000 clones, approximately 91% of which appear only once. The sample was PBMCs. The receptors originated from a girl aged 2-15 years in good health and CMV-seronegative.

The CDR3 is CSGGGQPSYNEQFF. The CDR3, as DNA: TGCAGCGGGGGGGGCCAACCCTCCTACAATGAGCAGTTCTTC. V and J are TRBV29-1 and TRBJ2-1, with D perhaps matching TRBD2 (7 bases). Germline CDR1 and CDR2: SQVTM and ANQGSEA. Trimming stripped 7 bases from V and 0 bases from J, with 13 bases between. The length of the CDR3 is 14 residues.

This chain uses TRBV7-8 with TRBJ1-1; D unclear. The V end lost 5 bases, the J end lost 4 bases, and 11 bases lay between the germline ends. CDR1 and CDR2 from the germline V gene are SGHVS and FQNEAQ. This CDR3 spans 13 amino acids. CDR3 loop: CASSPLGGTEAFF. The CDR3 nucleotides are TGTGCCAGCAGCCCACTCGGAGGCACTGAAGCTTTCTTT.

A remark on this clone: At one end the junction does not follow the germline gene, possibly because of a read error. Different DNA sequences within this sample yield the same CDR3. The chain joins TRBV2 to TRBJ1-2; D not resolved. The CDR3 consists of 13 residues. CDR1 and CDR2 (germline): SNHLY, FYNNEI. The CDR3 DNA is TGTGCCAGCATCCTGACGGGGAACTATGGCTATACCTTC. Protein product: CASILTGNYGYTF.

The rearrangement joins TRBV6-1 to TRBJ2-7; D ambiguous. This CDR3 contains 14 residues. CDR1 is MNHNS, CDR2 SASEGT, per germline. With 6 bases removed from V and 0 bases from J, the gap between germline ends came to 12 bases. CDR3 DNA sequence: TGTGCCAGCAGCCAGGCCCCGAGCTCCTACGAGCAGTACTTC. As protein: CASSQAPSSYEQYF.

V gene TRBV11-2 combines with J gene TRBJ2-3; D is uncertain. Germline V gene data show CDR1 as SGHAT and CDR2 as FQNNGV. The CDR3 is 13 residues long. V lost 1 base to trimming and J lost 5 bases, with 7 bases between them. CDR3 DNA: TGTGCCAGCAGCTTAGGCTACGGAGATACGCAGTATTTT. Encoded protein: CASSLGYGDTQYF.

The V call is TRBV18, the J call TRBJ2-3; a weak D match, TRBD1 (5 bases). The V and J ends lost 7 bases and 5 bases respectively, with 13 bases between them. Germline V CDR1 and CDR2: KGHSH, LQKENI. This CDR3 spans 13 amino acids. DNA of the CDR3: TGTGCCAGCTGGAATAGGGGCGGAGATACGCAGTATTTT. Protein product: CASWNRGGDTQYF.

The rearrangement joins TRBV28 to TRBJ1-6; 7 bases agree with TRBD1. The germline CDR1 and CDR2 sequences are MDHEN and SYDVKM. Trimming took 8 bases from V and 0 from J; bases not matched to a gene: 13. The CDR3 runs 18 residues. The CDR3 DNA sequence: TGTGCCAGCGGCGAAACTCCCAGGGGGAGCTCCTATAATTCACCCCTCCACTTT. Its translation: CASGETPRGSSYNSPLHF.

This clone has just one count. V gene TRBV29-1 combines with J gene TRBJ2-2; TRBD2 matches 10 bases. V lost 7 bases, J lost 3 bases, and 5 bases stayed unmatched. The CDR3 runs 14 residues. Germline V lookup: CDR1 SQVTM, CDR2 ANQGSEA. CDR3 nucleotide sequence: TGCAGCGGGCAGCGGGGGGGCGACACCGGGGAGCTGTTTTTT. This encodes CSGQRGGDTGELFF.

The J gene is TRBJ2-5, the V gene TRBV11-1; possibly TRBD2 for D (6 bases). The germline gives CDR1 SGHAT, CDR2 FQDESV (reference sequence). The CDR3 has 14 amino acids. Trimming removed 1 base at V and 4 bases at J, with 10 bases between. The CDR3 protein is CASSLGGGLETQYF. CDR3 nucleotides: TGTGCCAGCAGCTTAGGTGGGGGGTTAGAGACCCAGTACTTC.

The J gene is TRBJ2-5, the V gene TRBV28, with 10 bases lining up with TRBD2. J lost 3 bases, V lost 6 bases, and 7 bases had no gene match. The CDR3 contains 15 residues. CDR1 is MDHEN, CDR2 SYDVKM, per germline. This chain's CDR3 is CASRRGTSDKETQYF. CDR3 DNA: TGTGCCAGCAGGCGGGGGACTAGCGATAAAGAGACCCAGTACTTC.